A selection of T cell receptor beta chains follows, all from one sample in a study of cytotoxic CD8 clonotypes in ibrutinib-treated CLL. Profiling relied on immunoSEQ multiplex PCR, and the TCRdb table lists in-frame clones only, not all of them. This table has fewer than 100,000 clones, 85% to 90% appearing once. Sample: PBMCs, taken before ibrutinib treatment. All receptors derive from a human donor with chronic lymphocytic leukemia. Both conserved end residues are part of each CDR3. Each record gives: J gene, clone size, D gene, V gene, CDR3 DNA, CDR3 protein. D genes are given only for firm matches. Clone size is given for some rows only: seen once, a few or many times, or a class if the clone is expanded.

TRBJ1-1	medium-sized	.	TRBV6-1	TGTGCCAGCAGTGATTTTTGGAACACTGAAGCTTTCTTT	CASSDFWNTEAFF
TRBJ2-2	.	.	TRBV7-3	TGTGCCAGCAGCTTAAGGCTCAGCTTGAACACCGGGGAGCTGTTTTTT	CASSLRLSLNTGELFF
TRBJ2-6	.	.	TRBV18	TGTGCCAGCACTACCGGACTCTCTGGGGCCAACGTCCTGACTTTC	CASTTGLSGANVLTF
TRBJ1-3	once	.	TRBV28	TGTGCCAGCAGTTTGTTAGGGGTATCTGGAAACACCATATATTTT	CASSLLGVSGNTIYF
TRBJ1-1	.	.	TRBV14	TGTGCCAGCAGCCAGAAGTACCGTCCCAAGGGCCTGAACACTGAAGCTTTCTTT	CASSQKYRPKGLNTEAFF
TRBJ2-7	once	.	TRBV4-2	TGTGCCAGCAGCCTTTCGACAGACTCCTACGAGCAGTACTTC	CASSLSTDSYEQYF
TRBJ1-4	.	.	TRBV5-6	TGTGCCAGCAGCTTGGTAGTACGGGGAACTAATGAAAAACTGTTTTTT	CASSLVVRGTNEKLFF
TRBJ1-1	.	.	TRBV6-5	TGTGCCAGCAGTTACTCAGATTGGAACACTGAAGCTTTCTTT	CASSYSDWNTEAFF
TRBJ2-3	few	.	TRBV29-1	TGCAGCGGAATACGTACAGATACGCAGTATTTT	CSGIRTDTQYF
TRBJ2-3	.	TRBD2	TRBV18	TGTGCCAGCTCACCACTCGGGACTAGCGGGAATGGAGATACGCAGTATTTT	CASSPLGTSGNGDTQYF
TRBJ2-1	.	.	TRBV5-1	TGCGCCAGCAGCCCGAGGTCGGAGGAAAATGAGCAGTTCTTC	CASSPRSEENEQFF
TRBJ1-2	.	TRBD1	TRBV28	TGTGCCAGCAGTCTCGCGACAGGGGGCTACACCTTC	CASSLATGGYTF
TRBJ2-5	.	TRBD2	TRBV13	TGTGCCAGCAGCGTGACTAGCGGACAAGAGACCCAGTACTTC	CASSVTSGQETQYF
TRBJ2-7	.	TRBD2	TRBV12-5	TGTGCTAGTGGTTTCCGGACTAGCGGTGAGCAGTACTTC	CASGFRTSGEQYF
TRBJ2-3	.	TRBD2	TRBV4-2	TGTGCCAGCAGCCAAGATCGTGTGCTAGCGGGAGTTACGCAGTATTTT	CASSQDRVLAGVTQYF
TRBJ2-3	.	.	TRBV6-1	TGTGCCAGCAAGGAAGCGGCGACTACGCAGTATTTT	CASKEAATTQYF
TRBJ2-3	.	.	TRBV5-1	TGCGCCAGCAGCACCGAGGGCACAGATACGCAGTATTTT	CASSTEGTDTQYF
TRBJ2-1	few	TRBD1	TRBV2	TGTGCCAGCCGCCAGGGGACAGGGGCTTTCAATGAGCAGTTCTTC	CASRQGTGAFNEQFF
TRBJ2-7	.	.	TRBV7-6	TGTGCCAGCAGCTTACTCGGGGGAGGCGAGCAGTACTTC	CASSLLGGGEQYF
TRBJ1-5	.	.	TRBV19	TGTGCCAGTAGTATCCAGGACGGTCAGCCCCAGCATTTT	CASSIQDGQPQHF
TRBJ1-2	.	.	TRBV15	TGTGCCACCAGCAGAGATCGTCCCGGCAGGCGACAACCTAACTATGGCTACACCTTC	CATSRDRPGRRQPNYGYTF
TRBJ1-1	few	.	TRBV10-2	TGCGCCAGCAGTGATAACATTAACACTGAAGCTTTCTTT	CASSDNINTEAFF
TRBJ1-5	few	TRBD1	TRBV19	TGTGCCAGTAGGGACAGGGAGAATCAGCCCCAGCATTTT	CASRDRENQPQHF
TRBJ1-2	.	.	TRBV5-1	TGCGCCAGCAGCCCAGAGGGGCGGGGCTATGGCTACACCTTC	CASSPEGRGYGYTF
TRBJ2-7	.	.	TRBV7-6	TGTGCCAGCGCCTCCGGGCCCTACGAGCAGTACTTC	CASASGPYEQYF
TRBJ2-1	once	.	TRBV6-5	TGTGCCAGCAGTTACCACAGGGAGGGCAATGAGCAGTTCTTC	CASSYHREGNEQFF
TRBJ1-1	few	.	TRBV5-4	TGTGCCAGCAGTTCCACGTGGGGGGCGAACACTGAAGCTTTCTTT	CASSSTWGANTEAFF
TRBJ2-1	.	TRBD1	TRBV6-1	TGTGCCTCACCACCAGGGGGCTCCTACAATGAGCAGTTCTTC	CASPPGGSYNEQFF
TRBJ1-3	.	TRBD1	TRBV27	TGTGCCAGCTCTCCAGCAGTTTACACTGATCGGCCAGGGGGAGAGAGGGGAAACACCATATATTTT	CASSPAVYTDRPGGERGNTIYF
TRBJ2-3	.	TRBD2	TRBV19	TGTGCCAGTACAGCTAGCGGGGCTAGCACAGATACGCAGTATTTT	CASTASGASTDTQYF
TRBJ2-1	.	TRBD2	TRBV11-2	TGTGCCAGCAGCCGTCGCCTAGCGGGAGGTAATGAGCAGTTCTTC	CASSRRLAGGNEQFF
TRBJ2-2	.	.	TRBV21-1	TGTGCCAGCAGCTTACGGACTAGCGGGCGGAACACCGGGGAGCTGTTTTTT	CASSLRTSGRNTGELFF
TRBJ1-2	.	.	TRBV6-5	TGTGCCAGCAGTTACTCCTGGTTTGGGAGCTACACCTTC	CASSYSWFGSYTF
TRBJ2-1	.	TRBD1	TRBV10-3	TGTGCCATCAGTGACGGCTTTGGTACAGGGGACAATGAGCAGTTCTTC	CAISDGFGTGDNEQFF
TRBJ2-7	.	.	TRBV29-1	TGCAGCGTTGTTGGTCAGGACAACTACGAGCAGTACTTC	CSVVGQDNYEQYF
TRBJ2-7	few	TRBD1	TRBV6-1	TGTGCCAGCAGTGAAGGCAGGGGGCGAAGCGGATCCTACGAGCAGTACTTC	CASSEGRGRSGSYEQYF
TRBJ1-3	.	.	TRBV5-1	TGCGCCAGCAGCTTAGCCGGGAGCTCTGGAAACACCATATATTTT	CASSLAGSSGNTIYF
TRBJ2-7	few	TRBD1	TRBV9	TGTGCCAGCAGCGCGACCCACAGGGGCGCCTACGAGCAGTACTTC	CASSATHRGAYEQYF
TRBJ2-7	.	TRBD1	TRBV6-5	TGTGCCAGCAGCACGCCGGGACAGGCGTACTACGAGCAGTACTTC	CASSTPGQAYYEQYF
TRBJ1-4	.	.	TRBV2	TGTGCCCTGAAGGCTGCAACTAATGAAAAACTGTTTTTT	CALKAATNEKLFF
TRBJ1-2	.	.	TRBV10-3	TGTGCCATTCACCATGGGTTGGACTATGGCTACACCTTC	CAIHHGLDYGYTF
TRBJ2-2	.	TRBD2	TRBV7-3	TGTGCCAGCGTTTTGACTAGCGGGAGGGCCTACACCGGGGAGCTGTTTTTT	CASVLTSGRAYTGELFF
TRBJ1-2	.	.	TRBV11-3	TGTGCCAGCAGCTCGGGACCGCGCTATGGCTACACCTTC	CASSSGPRYGYTF
TRBJ1-1	.	.	TRBV6-1	TGTGCCAGCAGTGAATACTCCGGGGACCTGAACACTGAAGCTTTCTTT	CASSEYSGDLNTEAFF
TRBJ2-2	.	.	TRBV19	TGTGCCAGCCTTGGGGGGATATTAAGGGACACCGGGGAGCTGTTTTTT	CASLGGILRDTGELFF
TRBJ2-1	.	TRBD2	TRBV4-2	TGTGCCAGCAGCCAAGAACTAGCGGGTGCCTACAATGAGCAGTTCTTC	CASSQELAGAYNEQFF
TRBJ1-2	.	.	TRBV6-5	TGTGCCAGCAGTGGGTTATGGGATTATGGCTACACCTTC	CASSGLWDYGYTF
TRBJ1-2	.	.	TRBV18	TGTGCCAGCTCACCACCAGCTCAAAACTATGGCTACACCTTC	CASSPPAQNYGYTF
TRBJ2-1	.	.	TRBV4-2	TGTGCCAGCAGCCAAGAGGGGCGGTTTAATGAGCAGTTCTTC	CASSQEGRFNEQFF
TRBJ2-7	once	.	TRBV11-3	TGTGCCAGCAGCTTAGGGGCCTATTCCTACGAGCAGTACTTC	CASSLGAYSYEQYF
TRBJ2-5	.	TRBD1	TRBV5-1	TGCGCCAGCAGCTTAGGGACAGGGTGGGAGACCCAGTACTTC	CASSLGTGWETQYF
TRBJ1-1	.	.	TRBV6-5	TGTGCCAGCAGTCTCGGACAAGCCCTCGAAGCTTTCTTT	CASSLGQALEAFF
TRBJ1-4	few	TRBD1	TRBV19	TGTGCCAGCAAGACGACAGGGATTAATGAAAAACTGTTTTTT	CASKTTGINEKLFF
TRBJ2-7	.	TRBD1	TRBV5-1	TGCGCCAGCAGCGTGACAGGGTCCCCTTCTATGGAGCAGTACTTC	CASSVTGSPSMEQYF
TRBJ2-4	.	.	TRBV19	TGTGCCAGTAGTAACGGACGTCTTGTGGACATTCAGTACTTC	CASSNGRLVDIQYF
TRBJ1-1	.	.	TRBV7-3	TGTGCCAGCAGCTTAACTGCGGACGGGGGTGAAGCTTTCTTT	CASSLTADGGEAFF
TRBJ2-1	.	TRBD2	TRBV19	TGTGCCAGTCGCTCGATAGCGGGAGCCGATGAGCAGTTCTTC	CASRSIAGADEQFF